This TCR beta chain was identified in a study of tumor and adjacent non-tumor tissue in lung cancer. Three rounds of nested PCR, following a modified ARM-PCR protocol, produced the TCRbeta library. TCRdb redid the calling of the multiplex PCR reads with MiXCR, one entry per CDR3 protein. The data contain 120,000 or so distinct CDR3 sequences, roughly 64% of them singletons. This clonotype was seen a single time. At one boundary the junction diverges from the germline segment, which might be a read error. This sample's RNA came from whole unsorted tissue. The CDR3 loop spans 15 amino acids. Germline V gene data show CDR1 as SQVTM and CDR2 as ANQGSEA.

The material sequenced was lung tumor tissue. The gene calls are TRBV29-1 and TRBJ1-1, with D perhaps TRBD1 (6 bases). The clonotype comes from a man aged 25-45 years with non-small cell lung cancer. CDR3 sequence reads: CSIVFGLGGFDETFF. In DNA form, the CDR3 reads TGCAGCATTGTGTTTGGGTTAGGGGGATTTGATGAAACTTTCTTT.